This entry concerns a single T cell receptor (beta chain). The data are from a study of blood T cell repertoires in COVID-19. The ends were cut back, 6 bases at V and 5 bases at J, with 16 bases in the middle. CDR1 and CDR2 from the germline V gene are MDHEN and SYDVKM. The CDR3 sequence is 14 residues long. Only in-frame clones appear in the TCRdb table, and some are missing; sequencing was by immunoSEQ multiplex PCR. The sample consists of over 65,000 clones, 80% to 85% of them appearing once. This rearrangement joins TRBV28 to TRBJ1-1; D is undetermined. The source of this sequence is an older man with acute or convalescent COVID-19. The specimen was peripheral blood. The CDR3 DNA reads TGTGCCAGCAGACTTGGACGGACTAAAACTGAAGCTTTCTTT. Encoded protein: CASRLGRTKTEAFF.